This T cell receptor (beta chain) was sequenced in a study of T cell responses to AZD1222 COVID-19 vaccine. Germline CDR1 is SGHRS and CDR2 is YFSETQ. V shed 2 bases and J shed 2 bases, with 11 bases lying between them. This CDR3 region has 14 residues. Assay: immunoSEQ multiplex PCR; the TCRdb copy retains only in-frame clones and omits some. The sample includes 84,000 or so clones, around 91% of them seen just once. Turning to this clone: Its antigen is not known.

Study conclusions and caveats: Only five or six AZD1222 recipients tested seropositive at baseline. Females made up more of the donors, who were largely white British, and clonal diversity may have come out too low. Unmutated variant regions are reportedly targeted by nearly half of spike-specific TCRs.

This sequence joins TRBV5-1 and TRBJ2-7; possible D gene TRBD2, 6 bases. The origin of this receptor is an adult in good health. Sequenced here: peripheral blood, sampled on day 0 of AZD1222 vaccination. CDR3 nucleotides: TGCGCCAGCAGCTTCGGGGGAATACCCTACGAGCAGTACTTC. Amino acids: CASSFGGIPYEQYF.